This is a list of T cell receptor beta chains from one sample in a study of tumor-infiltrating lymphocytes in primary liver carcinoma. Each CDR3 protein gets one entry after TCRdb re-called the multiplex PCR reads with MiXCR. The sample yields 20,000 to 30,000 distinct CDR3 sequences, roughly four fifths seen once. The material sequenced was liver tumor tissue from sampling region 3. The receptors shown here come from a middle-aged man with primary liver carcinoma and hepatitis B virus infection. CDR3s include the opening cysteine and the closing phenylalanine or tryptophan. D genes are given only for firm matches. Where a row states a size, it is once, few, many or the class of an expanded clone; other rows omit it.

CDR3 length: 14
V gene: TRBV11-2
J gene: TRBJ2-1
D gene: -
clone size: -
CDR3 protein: CASNLYLLVSEQFF
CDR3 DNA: TGTGCCAGCAACTTATATCTGCTAGTTAGTGAGCAGTTCTTC

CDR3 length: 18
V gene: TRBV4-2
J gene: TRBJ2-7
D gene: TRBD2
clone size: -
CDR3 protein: CASSGKPGLAGVPHEQYF
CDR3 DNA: TGTGCCAGCAGTGGAAAACCTGGACTAGCGGGAGTGCCACACGAGCAGTATTTC

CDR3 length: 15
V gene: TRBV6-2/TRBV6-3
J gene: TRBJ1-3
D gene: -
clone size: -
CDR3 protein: CASSYSGPWSDAIHF
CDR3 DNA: TGTGCCAGCAGCTACTCGGGACCGTGGTCGGACGCCATACATTTT

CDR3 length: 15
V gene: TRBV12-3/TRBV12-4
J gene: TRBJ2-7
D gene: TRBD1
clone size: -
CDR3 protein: CASSLLGGRGREPYF
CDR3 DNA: TGTGCCAGCAGTTTACTAGGGGGCCGAGGTAGAGAGCCATACTTC

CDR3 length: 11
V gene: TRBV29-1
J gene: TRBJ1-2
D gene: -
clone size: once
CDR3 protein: CNVEQYYGYTF
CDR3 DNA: TGCAACGTTGAACAGTACTATGGCTACACCTTC

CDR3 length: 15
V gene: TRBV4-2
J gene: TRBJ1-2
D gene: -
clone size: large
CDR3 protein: CASSQDMGRGGGYTF
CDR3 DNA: TGTGCCAGCAGCCAAGATATGGGCAGGGGTGGTGGCTACACCTTC

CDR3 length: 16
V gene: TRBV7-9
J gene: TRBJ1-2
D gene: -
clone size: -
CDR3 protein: CASSPGGRLSRYGYTF
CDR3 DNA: TGTGCCAGCAGCCCCGGGGGCAGGCTGTCCCGATATGGCTACACCTTC

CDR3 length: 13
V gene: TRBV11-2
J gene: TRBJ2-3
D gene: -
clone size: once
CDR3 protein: CASSPEDFITQYF
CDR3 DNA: TGTGCCAGCAGCCCGGAGGACTTTATAACGCAGTATTTT

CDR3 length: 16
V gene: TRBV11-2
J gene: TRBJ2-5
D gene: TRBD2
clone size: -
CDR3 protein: CPSSQTPGGGKGTQYF
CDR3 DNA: TGCCCCAGCAGCCAAACTCCTGGCGGGGGTAAAGGGACCCAGTACTTC

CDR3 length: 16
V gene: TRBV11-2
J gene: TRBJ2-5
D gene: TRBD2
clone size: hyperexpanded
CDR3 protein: CASSQTPGGGKETQYF
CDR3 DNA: TGTGCCAGCAGCCAAACTCCTGGCGGGGGGAAAGAGACCCAGTACTTC

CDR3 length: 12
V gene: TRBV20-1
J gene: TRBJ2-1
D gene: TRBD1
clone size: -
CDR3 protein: CSARKGQGAWNF
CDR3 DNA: TGCAGTGCTAGGAAAGGACAGGGGGCGTGGAACTTC

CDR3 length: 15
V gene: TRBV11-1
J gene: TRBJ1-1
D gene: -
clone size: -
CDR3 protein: CASSARLSMITEAFF
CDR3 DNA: TGTGCCAGCAGCGCTAGACTCAGTATGATCACTGAAGCTTTCTTC

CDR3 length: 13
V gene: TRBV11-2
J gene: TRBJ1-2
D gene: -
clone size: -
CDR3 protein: CASSLGANYGCTF
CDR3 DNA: -

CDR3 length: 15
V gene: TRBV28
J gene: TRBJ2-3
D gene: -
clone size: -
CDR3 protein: CTSSLPTELTDTKYF
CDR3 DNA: TGTACCAGCAGTTTGCCGACGGAGTTAACAGATACGAAGTATTTT

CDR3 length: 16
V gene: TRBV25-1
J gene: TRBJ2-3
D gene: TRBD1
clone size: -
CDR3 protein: CASSEFWDRGTDTQYF
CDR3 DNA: TGTGCCAGCAGTGAATTCTGGGACAGGGGCACAGATACACAGTATTTT

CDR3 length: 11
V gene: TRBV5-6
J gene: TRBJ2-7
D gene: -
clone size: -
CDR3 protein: CVSSRGFEHYF
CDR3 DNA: TGTGTCAGCAGCAGAGGGTTTGAGCATTACTTC

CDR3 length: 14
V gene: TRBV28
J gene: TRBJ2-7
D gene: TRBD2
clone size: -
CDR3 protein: CASSLLAGVYEQYF
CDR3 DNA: TGTGCCAGCAGTCTCCTAGCGGGAGTCTACGAGCAGTACTTT

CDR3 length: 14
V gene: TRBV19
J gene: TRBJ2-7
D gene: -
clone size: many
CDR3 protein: CASSKGRVGYEQYF
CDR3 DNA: TGTGCCAGTTCGAAGGGCAGGGTTGGCTACGAGCAGTACTTC

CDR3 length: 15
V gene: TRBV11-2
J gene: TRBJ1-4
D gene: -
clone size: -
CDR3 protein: CASGLDGLANEKLFF
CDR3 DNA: TGTGCCAGCGGTTTAGACGGGCTCGCTAATGAAAAACTGTTTTTT

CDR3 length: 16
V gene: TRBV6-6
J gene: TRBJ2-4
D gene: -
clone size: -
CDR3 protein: CASRGQLGLAKTIQYF
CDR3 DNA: TGTGCCAGCAGAGGACAACTTGGATTAGCTAAAACCATTCAGTACTTC

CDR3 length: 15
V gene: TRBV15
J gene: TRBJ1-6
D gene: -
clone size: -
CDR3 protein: CATSRADRIYSSLYF
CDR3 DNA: TGTGCCACCAGCAGAGCAGACAGGATTTATTCATCCCTCTACTTT

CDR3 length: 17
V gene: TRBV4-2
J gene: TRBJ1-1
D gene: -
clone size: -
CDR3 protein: CASSQEYGHGFWTEVFF
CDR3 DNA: TGTGCTAGCAGCCAAGAGTACGGACATGGTTTTTGGACTGAAGTTTTCTTT

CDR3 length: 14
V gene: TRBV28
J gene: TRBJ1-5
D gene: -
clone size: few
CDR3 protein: CASRKGEVNKPQHF
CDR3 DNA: TGTGCCAGTAGAAAAGGGGAAGTCAATAAGCCCCAGCATTTT

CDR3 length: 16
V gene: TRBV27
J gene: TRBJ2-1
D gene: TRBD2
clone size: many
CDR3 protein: CASSSALAGYNNEQFF
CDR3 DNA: TGTGCCAGCAGTTCCGCCCTAGCGGGATATAACAATGAGCAGTTCTTC

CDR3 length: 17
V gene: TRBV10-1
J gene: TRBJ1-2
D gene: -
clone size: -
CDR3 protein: CSSKDDRERQANYGYTF
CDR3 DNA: TGCTCCAGCAAAGACGACAGAGAACGCCAAGCTAACTATGGCTACACCTTC

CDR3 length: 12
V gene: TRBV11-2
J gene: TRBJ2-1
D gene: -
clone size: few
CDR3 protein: CASSLGDHVQFF
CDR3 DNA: TGTGCCAGCAGCTTAGGGGACCATGTGCAGTTCTTC

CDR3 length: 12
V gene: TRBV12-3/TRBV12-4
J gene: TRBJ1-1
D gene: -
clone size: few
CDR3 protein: CASSLKNTGTFF
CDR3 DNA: TGTGCCAGCAGTTTAAAGAACACTGGAACCTTCTTT

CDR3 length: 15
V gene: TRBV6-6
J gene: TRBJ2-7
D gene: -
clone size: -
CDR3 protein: CASSHSGKPTCEQYF
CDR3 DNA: TGTGCCAGCAGTCACTCCGGGAAACCTACCTGCGAGCAGTACTTC

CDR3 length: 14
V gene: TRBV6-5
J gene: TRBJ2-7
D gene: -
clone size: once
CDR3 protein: CASNYSIGNSEQYF
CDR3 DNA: TGTGCCAGCAATTACTCTATCGGGAATAGCGAGCAGTACTTC

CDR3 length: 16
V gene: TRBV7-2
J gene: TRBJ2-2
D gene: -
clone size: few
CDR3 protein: CASSLARRENTGELFF
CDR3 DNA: TGTGCCAGCAGCTTAGCGCGCCGGGAGAACACCGGGGAGCTGTTTTTT

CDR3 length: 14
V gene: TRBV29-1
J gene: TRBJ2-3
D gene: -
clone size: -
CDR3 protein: CGVEEEIGTDTQYF
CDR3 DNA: TGCGGCGTTGAAGAGGAAATAGGCACAGATACGCAGTATTTT

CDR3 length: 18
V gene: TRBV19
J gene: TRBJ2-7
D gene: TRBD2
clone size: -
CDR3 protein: CARPQTSGRDKRSYEQYF
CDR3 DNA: TGTGCCCGCCCTCAGACTAGCGGGAGGGATAAACGTTCCTACGAGCAGTACTTC

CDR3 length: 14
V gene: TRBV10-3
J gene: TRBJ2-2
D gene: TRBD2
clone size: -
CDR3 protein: CDIRERGDTGELFF
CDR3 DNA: TGTGACATCAGGGAGCGGGGCGACACCGGGGAGCTATTTTTT

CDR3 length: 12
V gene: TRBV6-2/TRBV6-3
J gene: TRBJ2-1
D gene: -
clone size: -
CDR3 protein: CARQERYYEQFF
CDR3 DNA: TGTGCCAGGCAGGAGCGATACTATGAGCAGTTCTTC

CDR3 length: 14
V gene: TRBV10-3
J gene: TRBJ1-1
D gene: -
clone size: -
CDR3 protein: CAISELLGGTEAFF
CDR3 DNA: TGCGCCATCAGTGAGTTGCTGGGCGGGACTGAAGCTTTCTTT

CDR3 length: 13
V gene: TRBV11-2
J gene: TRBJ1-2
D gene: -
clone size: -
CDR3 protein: CASNLEGNYGCTF
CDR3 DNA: TGTGCCAGCAACTTAGAGGGGAACTATGGCTGCACCTTC

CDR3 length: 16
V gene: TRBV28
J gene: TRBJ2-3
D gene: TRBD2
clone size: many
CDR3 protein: CASSPLAGGVRDTQYF
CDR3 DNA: TGTGCCAGCAGTCCTCTAGCGGGAGGGGTTAGAGATACGCAGTATTTT

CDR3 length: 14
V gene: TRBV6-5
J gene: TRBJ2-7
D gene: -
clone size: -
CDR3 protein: CASSYSLAGYEQYF
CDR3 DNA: TGTGCCAGTAGTTACTCGCTAGCCGGGTACGAGCAGTATTTC

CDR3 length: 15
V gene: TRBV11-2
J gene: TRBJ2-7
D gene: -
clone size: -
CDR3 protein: CANRLGGDRPYVQYF
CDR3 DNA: TGTGCCAACAGATTGGGGGGGGACAGACCCTACGTGCAGTACTTC

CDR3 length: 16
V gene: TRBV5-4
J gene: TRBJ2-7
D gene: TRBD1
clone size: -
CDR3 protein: CASSLGWGTGSYEQYF
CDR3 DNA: TGTGCCAGCAGCTTGGGGTGGGGGACAGGGTCTTACGAGCAGTACTTC

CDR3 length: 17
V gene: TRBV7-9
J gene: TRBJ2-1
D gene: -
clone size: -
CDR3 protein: CASSLAYQGSKTNEQFF
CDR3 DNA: TGTGCCAGCAGCTTAGCATATCAGGGGTCTAAAACGAATGAGCAGTTCTTC